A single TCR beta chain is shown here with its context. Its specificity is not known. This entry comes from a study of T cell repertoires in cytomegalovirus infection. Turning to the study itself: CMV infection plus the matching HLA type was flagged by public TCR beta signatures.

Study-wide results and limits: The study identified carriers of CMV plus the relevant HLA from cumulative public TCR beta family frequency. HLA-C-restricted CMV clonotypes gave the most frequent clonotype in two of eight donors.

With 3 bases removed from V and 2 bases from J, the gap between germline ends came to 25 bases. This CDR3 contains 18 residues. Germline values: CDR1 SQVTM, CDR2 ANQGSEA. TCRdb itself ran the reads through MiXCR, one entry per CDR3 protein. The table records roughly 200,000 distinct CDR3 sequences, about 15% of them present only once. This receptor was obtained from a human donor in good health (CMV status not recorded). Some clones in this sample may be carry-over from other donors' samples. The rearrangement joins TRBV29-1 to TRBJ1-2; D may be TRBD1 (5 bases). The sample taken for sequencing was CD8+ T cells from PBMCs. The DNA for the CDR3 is TGCAGCGTTGAGGGCGCCTCCCGCCAGGGCCCAACAAACTATGGCTACACCTTC. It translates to CSVEGASRQGPTNYGYTF.